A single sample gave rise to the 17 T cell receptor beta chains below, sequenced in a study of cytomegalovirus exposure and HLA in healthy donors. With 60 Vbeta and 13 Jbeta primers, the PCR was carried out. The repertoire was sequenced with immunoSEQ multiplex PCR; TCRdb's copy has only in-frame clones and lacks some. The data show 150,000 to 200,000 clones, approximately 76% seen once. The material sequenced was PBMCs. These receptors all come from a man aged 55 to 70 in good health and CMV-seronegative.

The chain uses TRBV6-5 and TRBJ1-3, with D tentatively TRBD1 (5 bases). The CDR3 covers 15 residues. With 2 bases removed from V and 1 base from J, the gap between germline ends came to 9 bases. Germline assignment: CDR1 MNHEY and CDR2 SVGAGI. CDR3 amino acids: CASSYRDSSGNTIYF. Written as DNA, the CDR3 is TGTGCCAGCAGTTACCGCGACAGTTCTGGAAACACCATATATTTT.

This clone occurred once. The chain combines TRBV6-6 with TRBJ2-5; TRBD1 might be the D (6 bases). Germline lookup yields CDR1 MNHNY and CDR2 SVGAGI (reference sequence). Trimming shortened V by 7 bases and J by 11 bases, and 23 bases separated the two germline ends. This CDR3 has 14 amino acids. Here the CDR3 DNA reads TGTGCCAGCACCCAAGAGCAGGGGTTTACGAAGCAGTACTTC. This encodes CASTQEQGFTKQYF.

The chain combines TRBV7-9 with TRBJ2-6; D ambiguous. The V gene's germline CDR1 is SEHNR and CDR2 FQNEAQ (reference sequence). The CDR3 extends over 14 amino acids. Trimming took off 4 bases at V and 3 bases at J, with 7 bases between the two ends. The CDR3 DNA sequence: TGTGCCAGCAGCTCGACGGGTGGGGCCAACGTCCTGACTTTC. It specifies CASSSTGGANVLTF.

The CDR3 DNA reads TGTGCCAGCAGCTTAGCGGGGGGGCCTGGCAGCTACACCTTC. This encodes CASSLAGGPGSYTF. The V and J genes are TRBV7-9 and TRBJ1-2, with a tentative D call TRBD1 (6 bases). CDR1 is SEHNR, CDR2 FQNEAQ, per germline (reference sequence). The CDR3 consists of 14 residues. Trimming removed 0 bases from V and 9 bases from J, with 14 bases in between.

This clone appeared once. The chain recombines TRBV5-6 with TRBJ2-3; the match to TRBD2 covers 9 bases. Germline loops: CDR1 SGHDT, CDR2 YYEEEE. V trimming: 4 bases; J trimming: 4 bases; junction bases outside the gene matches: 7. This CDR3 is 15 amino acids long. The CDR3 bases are TGTGCCAGCAGCCCTCTTCTAGCGGGGTCAGATACGCAGTATTTT. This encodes CASSPLLAGSDTQYF. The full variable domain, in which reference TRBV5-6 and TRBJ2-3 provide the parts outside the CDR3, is DAGVTQSPTHLIKTRGQQVTLRCSPKSGHDTVSWYQQALGQGPQFIFQYYEEEERQRGNFPDRFSGHQFPNYSSELNVNALLLGDSALYLCASSPLLAGSDTQYFGPGTRLTVL.

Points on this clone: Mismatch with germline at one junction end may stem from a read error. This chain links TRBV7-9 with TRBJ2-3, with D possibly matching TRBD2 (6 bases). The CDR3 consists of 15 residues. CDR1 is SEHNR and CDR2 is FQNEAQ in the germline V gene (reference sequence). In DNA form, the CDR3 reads TGTTCCAGCAGCGTATACGGGACTAGCACAGATACGCAGTATTTT. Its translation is CSSSVYGTSTDTQYF. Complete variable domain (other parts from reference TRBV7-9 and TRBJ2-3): DTGVSQNPRHKITKRGQNVTFRCDPISEHNRLYWYRQTLGQGPEFLTYFQNEAQLEKSRLLSDRFSAERPKGSFSTLEIQRTEQGDSAMYLCSSSVYGTSTDTQYFGPGTRLTVL.

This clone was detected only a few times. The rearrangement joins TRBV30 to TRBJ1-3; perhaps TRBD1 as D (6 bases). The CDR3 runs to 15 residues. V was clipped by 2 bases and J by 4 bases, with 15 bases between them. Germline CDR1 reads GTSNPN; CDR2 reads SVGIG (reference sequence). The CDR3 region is CAWSLGGGPGNTIYF. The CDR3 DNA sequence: TGTGCCTGGAGTCTAGGCGGGGGGCCAGGAAACACCATATATTTT.

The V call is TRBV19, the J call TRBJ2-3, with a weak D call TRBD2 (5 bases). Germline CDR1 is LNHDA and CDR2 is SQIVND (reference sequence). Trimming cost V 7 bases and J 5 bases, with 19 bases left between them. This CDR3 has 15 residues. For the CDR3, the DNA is TGTGCCAGTAACCTTAACCCTGACGGAGGAGATACGCAGTATTTT. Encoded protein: CASNLNPDGGDTQYF. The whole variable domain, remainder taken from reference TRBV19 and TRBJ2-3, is DGGITQSPKYLFRKEGQNVTLSCEQNLNHDAMYWYRQDPGQGLRLIYYSQIVNDFQKGDIAEGYSVSREKKESFPLTVTSAQKNPTAFYLCASNLNPDGGDTQYFGPGTRLTVL.

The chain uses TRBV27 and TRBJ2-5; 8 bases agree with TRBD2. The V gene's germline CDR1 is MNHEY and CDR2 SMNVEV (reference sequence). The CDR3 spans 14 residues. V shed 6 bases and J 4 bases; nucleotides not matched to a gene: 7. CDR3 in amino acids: CASRLGLDGETQYF. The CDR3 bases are TGTGCCAGCAGACTGGGACTAGATGGAGAGACCCAGTACTTC.

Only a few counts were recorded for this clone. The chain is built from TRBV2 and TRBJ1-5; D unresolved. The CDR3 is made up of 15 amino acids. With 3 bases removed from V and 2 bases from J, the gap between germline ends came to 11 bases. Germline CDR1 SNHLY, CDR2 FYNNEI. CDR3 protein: CASSDTNGGNQPQHF. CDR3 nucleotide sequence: TGTGCCAGCAGTGATACGAACGGGGGCAATCAGCCCCAGCATTTT.

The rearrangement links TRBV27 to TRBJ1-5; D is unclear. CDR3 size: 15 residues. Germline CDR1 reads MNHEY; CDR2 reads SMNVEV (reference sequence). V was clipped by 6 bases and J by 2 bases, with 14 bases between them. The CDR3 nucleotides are TGTGCCAGCAGGGAACAAGGGAGCGGCAATCAGCCCCAGCATTTT. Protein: CASREQGSGNQPQHF.

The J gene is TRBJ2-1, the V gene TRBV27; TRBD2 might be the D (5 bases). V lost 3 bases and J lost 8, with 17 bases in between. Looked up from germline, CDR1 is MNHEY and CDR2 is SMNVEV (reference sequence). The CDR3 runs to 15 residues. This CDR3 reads CASSLVLAPWDEQFF. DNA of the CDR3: TGTGCCAGCAGTTTGGTCCTAGCCCCCTGGGATGAGCAGTTCTTC.

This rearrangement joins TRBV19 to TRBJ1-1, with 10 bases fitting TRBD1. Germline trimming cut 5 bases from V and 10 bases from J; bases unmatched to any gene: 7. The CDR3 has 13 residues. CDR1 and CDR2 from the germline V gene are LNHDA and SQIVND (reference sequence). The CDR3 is CASSPDRGLRAFF. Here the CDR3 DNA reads TGTGCCAGTAGTCCCGACAGGGGGCTGCGAGCTTTCTTT.

In DNA form, the CDR3 reads TGCGCCAGCTCCATGCCCCAAGGGACAGGGAGTGAAAAACTGTTTTTT. As protein: CASSMPQGTGSEKLFF. The V call is TRBV5-1, the J call TRBJ1-4; 9 nucleotides match TRBD1. The germline CDR1 and CDR2 sequences are SGHRS and YFSETQ. J lost 7 bases, V lost 7 bases, and 14 bases had no gene match. The CDR3 loop spans 16 amino acids.

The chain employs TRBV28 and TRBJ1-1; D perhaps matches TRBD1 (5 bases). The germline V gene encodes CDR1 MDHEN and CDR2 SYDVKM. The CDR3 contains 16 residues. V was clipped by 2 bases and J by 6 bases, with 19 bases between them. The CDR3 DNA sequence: TGTGCCAGCAGTTTACAGGAGGGGTCTTTAGGCCCTGAAGCTTTCTTT. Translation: CASSLQEGSLGPEAFF.

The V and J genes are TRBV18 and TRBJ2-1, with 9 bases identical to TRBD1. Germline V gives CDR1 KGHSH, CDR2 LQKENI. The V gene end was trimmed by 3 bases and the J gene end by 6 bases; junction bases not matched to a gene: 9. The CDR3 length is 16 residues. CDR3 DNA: TGTGCCAGCTCACCGTCGGGGACAGGGCTTCGCAATGAGCAGTTCTTC. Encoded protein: CASSPSGTGLRNEQFF. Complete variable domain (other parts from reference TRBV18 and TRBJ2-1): NAGVMQNPRHLVRRRGQEARLRCSPMKGHSHVYWYRQLPEEGLKFMVYLQKENIIDESGMPKERFSAEFPKEGPSILRIQQVVRGDSAAYFCASSPSGTGLRNEQFFGPGTRLTVL.

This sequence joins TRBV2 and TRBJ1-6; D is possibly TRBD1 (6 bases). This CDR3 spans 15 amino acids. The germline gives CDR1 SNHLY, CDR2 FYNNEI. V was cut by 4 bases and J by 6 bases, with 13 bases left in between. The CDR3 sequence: CASSGGRQVNSPLHF. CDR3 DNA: TGTGCCAGCAGTGGGGGGAGACAGGTTAATTCACCCCTCCACTTT.